One and the same sample provided the 23 T cell receptor beta chains below, sequenced in a study of cytomegalovirus exposure and HLA in healthy donors. Method: immunoSEQ multiplex PCR; TCRdb's copy keeps in-frame clones and lacks some. The sample lists 100,000 or so clones, about 90% occurring once. The sample consisted of PBMCs. These receptors originate from a man aged 18 to 30 in good health and CMV-seropositive.

This chain joins TRBV7-3 and TRBJ2-5; TRBD2 matches 7 bases. V lost 5 bases, J lost 4 bases, and 13 bases stayed unmatched. In germline, CDR1 is SGHTA, CDR2 FQGTGA. CDR3 size: 16 residues. CDR3 loop: CASSLLPSAGSETQYF. The CDR3 DNA reads TGTGCCAGCAGCCTCCTCCCCTCAGCGGGATCAGAGACCCAGTACTTC. The full variable domain, in which reference TRBV7-3 and TRBJ2-5 provide the parts outside the CDR3, is GAGVSQTPSNKVTEKGKYVELRCDPISGHTALYWYRQSLGQGPEFLIYFQGTGAADDSGLPNDRFFAVRPEGSVSTLKIQRTERGDSAVYLCASSLLPSAGSETQYFGPGTRLLVL.

This chain joins TRBV9 and TRBJ2-1; 9 nucleotides align to TRBD1. The CDR3 contains 17 residues. In germline, CDR1 is SGDLS, CDR2 YYNGEE. Trimming removed 5 bases from V and 3 bases from J; junction bases left unmatched: 12. The CDR3, as DNA: TGTGCCAGCAGTGGAACCCGGGGACAGGGAAACTACAATGAGCAGTTCTTC. Residues: CASSGTRGQGNYNEQFF.

The chain carries TRBV6-4 and TRBJ1-1; 7 bases match TRBD1. The J segment lost 0 bases and the V segment lost 7 bases, leaving 5 bases of the junction unmatched. This CDR3 has 14 residues. Germline lookup yields CDR1 MRHNA and CDR2 SNTAGT. The CDR3 here is CASKQGVMNTEAFF. CDR3 nucleotide sequence: TGTGCCAGCAAGCAGGGGGTCATGAACACTGAAGCTTTCTTT.

The chain couples TRBV4-3 to TRBJ2-1; unclear D gene. CDR3 size: 12 residues. V was trimmed by 2 bases and J by 4 bases, leaving 3 bases between them. CDR1 is LGHNA, CDR2 YSLEER, per germline. CDR3 loop: CASSQTYNEQFF. In DNA, the CDR3 is TGCGCCAGCAGCCAAACTTACAATGAGCAGTTCTTC.

This clone was counted a few times. This chain joins TRBV12-2 and TRBJ2-7; the table's D call of TRBD1 was not tested on the DNA. TRBV12-2 is a pseudogene locus. The CDR3 is made up of 19 amino acids. The CDR3 DNA reads TGTGCAAGTACGCCCCGAACTCACAGGGGGGGACAGGGTCGGGACGAGCAGTACTTC. Translating it yields CASTPRTHRGGQGRDEQYF.

The gene calls are TRBV7-3 and TRBJ2-3, with TRBD2 matching over 9 bases. J lost 5 bases, V lost 3 bases, and 6 bases had no gene match. This CDR3 spans 15 amino acids. Per germline, CDR1 SGHTA and CDR2 FQGTGA. CDR3 nucleotides: TGTGCCAGCAGCTTTGCGGGGGGGCGTCTAGATACGCAGTATTTT. This codes for CASSFAGGRLDTQYF.

Concerning this clone itself: The junction departs from germline at one end; a sequencing error may be responsible. J is TRBJ1-1 and V is TRBV6-5, with a weak D call TRBD1 (6 bases). The CDR3 extends over 13 amino acids. The V gene's germline CDR1 is MNHEY and CDR2 SVGAGI. CDR3 bases: TGTGCCAGCAGTTTTGAATTCAGGGGTGAACCTTTCTTT. Amino acids: CASSFEFRGEPFF.

The chain employs TRBV9 and TRBJ2-1; 15 nucleotides match TRBD2. Germline CDR1 and CDR2: SGDLS and YYNGEE. The ends lost 3 bases at V and 10 bases at J; junction bases unmatched: 5. This CDR3 contains 15 residues. The CDR3 DNA is TGTGCCAGCAGCGCCGGACTAGCGGGGGGGCTCGAGCAGTTCTTC. Translation: CASSAGLAGGLEQFF.

The chain links TRBV5-1 to TRBJ1-1, with 8 nucleotides matching TRBD1. V lost 2 bases to trimming and J lost 5 bases; unmatched junction nucleotides: 5. The CDR3 loop spans 14 amino acids. CDR1 SGHRS and CDR2 YFSETQ come from the germline V gene. The CDR3 region is CASSFGQGLTEAFF. The CDR3 bases are TGCGCCAGCAGCTTTGGACAGGGATTAACTGAAGCTTTCTTT.

This clone was seen a handful of times. The chain recombines TRBV11-3 with TRBJ2-3; 10 nucleotides agree with TRBD2. V lost 4 bases, J lost 4 bases, and 2 bases stayed unmatched. The CDR3 has 14 residues. Germline CDR1 is SGHNT and CDR2 is YENEEA. CDR3: CASSYSGRPDTQYF. The CDR3 nucleotides read TGTGCCAGCAGCTATAGCGGGAGGCCAGATACGCAGTATTTT.

The V call is TRBV2, the J call TRBJ2-1; TRBD2 matches at 7 bases. Germline lookup yields CDR1 SNHLY and CDR2 FYNNEI. The ends lost 6 bases at V and 0 bases at J; junction bases unmatched: 8. The CDR3 sequence is 16 residues long. CDR3 in DNA: TGTGCCAGCAGCCACCCGGGCGGGAGCTCCTACAATGAGCAGTTCTTC. Its protein product is CASSHPGGSSYNEQFF.

This clone was picked up one time. The rearrangement links TRBV28 to TRBJ1-2, with D possibly matching TRBD1 (6 bases). Between the trimmed V and J ends, which lost 5 bases and 2 bases, there was a span of 21 bases. CDR3 length: 17 amino acids. Germline CDR1 and CDR2: MDHEN and SYDVKM. The CDR3 coding sequence is TGTGCCAGCAGTCCTGTGGGGGCGGAAGCTAGGAACTATGGCTACACCTTC. Its translation: CASSPVGAEARNYGYTF.

The gene calls are TRBV7-9 and TRBJ1-4; 8 bases are shared with TRBD1. With V trimmed by 4 bases and J by 8 bases, 6 bases remained unmatched. The germline gives CDR1 SEHNR, CDR2 FQNEAQ (reference sequence). This CDR3 is 14 amino acids long. The CDR3 DNA sequence: TGTGCCAGCAGCTCAGACAGGGGTGGAGAAAAACTGTTTTTT. Translation gives CASSSDRGGEKLFF.

The rearrangement joins TRBV28 to TRBJ2-3, with 12 bases matching TRBD2. CDR1 and CDR2 from the germline V gene are MDHEN and SYDVKM. This CDR3 is 15 amino acids long. The junction had 1 base not matched to a gene; V was cut back by 5 bases and J by 1 base. The CDR3 reads CASSPSGRGTDTQYF. DNA for the CDR3: TGTGCCAGCAGTCCTAGCGGGAGGGGCACAGATACGCAGTATTTT.

The chain joins TRBV20-1 to TRBJ2-1; D is ambiguous. CDR3 size: 11 residues. V was pared by 0 bases and J by 8 bases, with 5 bases between. Germline lookup yields CDR1 DFQATT and CDR2 SNEGSKA (reference sequence). The CDR3 sequence is CSARDLDEQFF. The CDR3 DNA reads TGCAGTGCTAGAGATTTAGATGAGCAGTTCTTC.

V gene TRBV5-1 combines with J gene TRBJ2-2; 8 nucleotides align to TRBD2. The CDR3 loop spans 15 amino acids. The V segment lost 4 bases and the J segment 5 bases; nucleotides outside the gene matches: 7. Looked up from germline, CDR1 is SGHRS and CDR2 is YFSETQ. CDR3 in DNA: TGCGCCAGCAGCGAGAGCGGGAGTCGGACCGGGGAGCTGTTTTTT. This translates into CASSESGSRTGELFF.

The chain employs TRBV14 and TRBJ2-5, with D tentatively TRBD1 (6 bases). The V gene lost 4 bases and the J gene lost 2 bases, with 8 bases spanning the gap. The CDR3 is 13 residues long. Germline V gives CDR1 SGHDN, CDR2 FVKESK. The CDR3 protein is CASSRGQQETQYF. Written as DNA, the CDR3 is TGTGCCAGCAGCCGAGGACAGCAAGAGACCCAGTACTTC.

This rearrangement joins TRBV27 to TRBJ1-2; a weak D match, TRBD1 (5 bases). Trimming took 3 bases from V and 1 from J, leaving 15 bases between them. The CDR3 loop spans 16 amino acids. The germline V gene has CDR1 MNHEY and CDR2 SMNVEV (reference sequence). The CDR3 here is CASSFRQGSLNYGYTF. The CDR3 DNA reads as TGTGCCAGCAGTTTTCGCCAGGGAAGTCTTAACTATGGCTACACCTTC.

V and J are TRBV27 and TRBJ2-7, with 10 bases that match TRBD2. Trimming cost V 3 bases and J 9 bases; bases outside gene matches: 8. Germline CDR1 and CDR2: MNHEY and SMNVEV (reference sequence). The CDR3 spans 14 residues. The CDR3 nucleotides are TGTGCCAGCAGTTTGGGACTAGCGACAGGGGTGCAGTACTTC. Residues: CASSLGLATGVQYF.

The chain couples TRBV28 to TRBJ2-4, with 8 bases matching TRBD1. The CDR3 has 17 residues. Germline trimming cut 4 bases from V and 0 bases from J; bases unmatched to any gene: 8. Per the germline V gene, CDR1 is MDHEN and CDR2 is SYDVKM. DNA for the CDR3: TGTGCCAGCAGTTCCCTACGACAGGGGTTAGCCAAAAACATTCAGTACTTC. Translation: CASSSLRQGLAKNIQYF.

The V and J genes are TRBV2 and TRBJ2-2, with D perhaps matching TRBD1 (6 bases). Trimming removed 6 bases from V and 0 bases from J, with 11 bases in between. Germline V CDR1 and CDR2: SNHLY, FYNNEI. The CDR3 consists of 15 residues. The CDR3 spells CASRQDSSNTGELFF. The CDR3, as DNA: TGTGCCAGCAGACAGGACAGTTCGAACACCGGGGAGCTGTTTTTT.

The chain is built from TRBV7-2 and TRBJ1-5; D not certain. The CDR3 loop spans 13 amino acids. The germline V gene has CDR1 SGHTA and CDR2 FQGNSA. The germline V and J ends were trimmed by 6 bases and 4 bases, with 10 bases remaining between them. The CDR3 nucleotides are TGTGCCAGCAGTACTCGGGGAAATCAGCCCCAGCATTTT. Protein: CASSTRGNQPQHF.

The J gene is TRBJ2-3, the V gene TRBV6-5; D is unresolved. Between the trimmed V and J ends, which lost 5 bases and 4 bases, there was a span of 10 bases. The germline CDR1 and CDR2 sequences are MNHEY and SVGAGI. CDR3 length equals 13 residues. CDR3 coding DNA: TGTGCCAGCAGTACCCGGTTGGCAGATACGCAGTATTTT. Protein product: CASSTRLADTQYF.